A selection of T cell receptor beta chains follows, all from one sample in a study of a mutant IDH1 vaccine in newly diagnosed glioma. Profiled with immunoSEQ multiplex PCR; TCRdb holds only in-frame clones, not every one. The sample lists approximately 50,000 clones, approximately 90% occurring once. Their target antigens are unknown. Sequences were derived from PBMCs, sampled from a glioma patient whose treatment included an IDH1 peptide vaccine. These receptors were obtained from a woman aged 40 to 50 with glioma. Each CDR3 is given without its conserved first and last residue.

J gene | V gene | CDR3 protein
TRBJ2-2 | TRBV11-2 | ASSLVSGFPGELF
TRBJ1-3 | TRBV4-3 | ASSGTAYSGNTIY
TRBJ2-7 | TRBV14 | ASSLEGGSYEQY
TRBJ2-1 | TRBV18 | ASSPDRRTYNEQF
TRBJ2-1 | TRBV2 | ASSEAGGPYNEQF
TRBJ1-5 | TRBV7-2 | ASSSRAVDPQH
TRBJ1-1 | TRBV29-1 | SVITGFTTEAF
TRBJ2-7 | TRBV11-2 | ASSPLAGGYSYEQY
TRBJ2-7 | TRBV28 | ASSLWGLGQGPGEQY
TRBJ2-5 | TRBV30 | AWSEGETQY
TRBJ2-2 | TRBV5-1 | ASSLGDWNTGELF
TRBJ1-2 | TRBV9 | ASSPTDRGDYGYT
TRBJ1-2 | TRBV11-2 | ASSFTGRDYGYT
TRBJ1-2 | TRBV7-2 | ASSLRQGAVDYGYT
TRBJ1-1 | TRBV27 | ASRVGLLRGGNTEAF
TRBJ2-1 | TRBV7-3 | ASSDGLGNEQF
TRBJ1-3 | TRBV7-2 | ASSFHREGNTIY
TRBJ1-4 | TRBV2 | ASRRASTNEKLF
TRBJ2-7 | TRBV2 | ASTPDRGEQY
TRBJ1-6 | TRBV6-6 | ASSRGGPNNSPLH
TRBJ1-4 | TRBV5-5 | ASSLFGATNEKLF
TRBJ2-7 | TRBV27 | ASSSPPTSGKTYEQY
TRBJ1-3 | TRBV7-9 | AAGHRGNTIY
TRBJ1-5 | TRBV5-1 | ASSLTPDSYSNQPQH
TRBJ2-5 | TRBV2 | ASRSHRGRETQY
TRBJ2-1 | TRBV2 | ASLSAQSGDEQF
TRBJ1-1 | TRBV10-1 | ASSESSRTEAF
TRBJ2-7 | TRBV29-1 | SVGKGLTYEQY
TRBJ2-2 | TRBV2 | ASSGTVNTGELF
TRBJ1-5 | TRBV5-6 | ASSFRAGGQPQH
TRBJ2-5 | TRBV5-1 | ASGPSGGRETQY
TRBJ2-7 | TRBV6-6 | ASSYSTSGASYEQY
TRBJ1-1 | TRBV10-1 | ASSEGTGSSVVVTEAF
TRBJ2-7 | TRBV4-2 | ASSQVSGQSEGYEQY
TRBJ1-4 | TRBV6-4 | ARPWAPLDEKLF
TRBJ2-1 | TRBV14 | ASSQGPYNEQF
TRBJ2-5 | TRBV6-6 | ASRAGAQETQY
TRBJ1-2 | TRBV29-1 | SVDGRVPYGYT
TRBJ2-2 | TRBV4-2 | ASSQGSGRDNTGELF
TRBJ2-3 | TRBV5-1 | ASRGSRQGFTDTQY